This entry lists 11 T cell receptor beta chains sequenced from one sample in a study of blood T cell repertoires in COVID-19. The protocol was immunoSEQ multiplex PCR, while the TCRdb copy is restricted to in-frame clones and leaves out a portion. The repertoire holds some 150,000 clones, with 80% to 85% as singletons. The sequenced sample consisted of peripheral blood. The receptors derive from a woman aged 55-70 years with active or convalescent COVID-19.

The V gene is TRBV7-9, the J gene TRBJ1-1; TRBD1 matches 8 bases. The CDR3 consists of 15 residues. CDR1 is SEHNR, CDR2 FQNEAQ, per germline (reference sequence). J gave up 3 bases and V 6 bases, and 9 bases lay outside the gene matches. CDR3 loop: CASRRETGVDTEAFF. The DNA for the CDR3 is TGTGCCAGCAGGAGGGAGACAGGGGTGGACACTGAAGCTTTCTTT.

This clone was found a few times. The chain carries TRBV19 and TRBJ1-4; 10 bases line up with TRBD1. This CDR3 has 16 amino acids. The V gene end was trimmed by 6 bases and the J gene end by 6 bases; junction bases not matched to a gene: 10. Per germline, CDR1 LNHDA and CDR2 SQIVND (reference sequence). The CDR3 region is CASSRFGGTGDEKLFF. Here the CDR3 DNA reads TGTGCCAGTAGCCGTTTCGGGGGGACAGGGGATGAAAAACTGTTTTTT.

The chain has TRBV6-5 and TRBJ2-5; D might be TRBD2 (6 bases). Germline V lookup: CDR1 MNHEY, CDR2 SVGAGI. The CDR3 has 14 amino acids. Trimming stripped 5 bases from V and 5 bases from J, with 15 bases between. This CDR3 is CASSTTGGTETQYF. In DNA, the CDR3 is TGTGCCAGCAGTACCACAGGAGGGACTGAGACCCAGTACTTC.

V usage is TRBV23-1 and J usage is TRBJ2-5; D uncertain. TRBV23-1 is sorted into the ORF group, with uncertain function. CDR3 length: 14 residues. The V gene lost 0 bases and the J gene lost 7 bases, with 12 bases spanning the gap. CDR3 residues: CASSQSIGPGTQYF. The DNA of the CDR3 is TGCGCCAGCAGTCAATCGATCGGCCCGGGGACCCAGTACTTC.

This rearrangement joins TRBV5-5 to TRBJ2-5; D is undetermined. The CDR3 totals 17 residues. Trimming took 1 base from V and 1 from J, leaving 17 bases between them. Germline V gene sequence: CDR1 SGHKS, CDR2 YYEKEE (reference sequence). CDR3 protein: CASSLFSTAPGQETQYF. CDR3 nucleotide sequence: TGTGCCAGCAGCTTGTTCAGTACAGCCCCTGGCCAAGAGACCCAGTACTTC.

The V gene is TRBV28, the J gene TRBJ1-4; possibly TRBD1 for D (6 bases). V lost 3 bases, J lost 8 bases, and 13 bases lay in between. The germline CDR1 and CDR2 sequences are MDHEN and SYDVKM. The CDR3 covers 14 residues. The CDR3 region is CASSLVFQGEKLFF. For the CDR3, the DNA is TGTGCCAGCAGTTTGGTATTTCAGGGGGAAAAACTGTTTTTT.

The chain employs TRBV18 and TRBJ1-2; D is unresolved. The germline gives CDR1 KGHSH, CDR2 LQKENI. With 3 bases removed from V and 4 bases from J, the gap between germline ends came to 9 bases. CDR3 length: 13 residues. For the CDR3, the DNA is TGTGCCAGCTCACCGGTGGGAGGCTATGGCTACACCTTC. Translating gives CASSPVGGYGYTF.

The chain has TRBV7-2 and TRBJ1-1; TRBD1 might be the D (5 bases). CDR3 length: 15 residues. CDR1 and CDR2 from the germline V gene are SGHTA and FQGNSA. Between the trimmed V and J ends, which lost 6 bases and 5 bases, there was a span of 19 bases. CDR3 sequence (DNA): TGTGCCAGCAGTTTTTCTCCTCAGGGTCGTACTGAAGCTTTCTTT. As protein: CASSFSPQGRTEAFF.

V gene TRBV24-1 combines with J gene TRBJ2-2, with 9 bases matching TRBD2. V lost 7 bases, J lost 0 bases, and 2 bases stayed unmatched. This CDR3 is 15 amino acids long. The V gene's germline CDR1 is KGHDR and CDR2 SFDVKD. Written as DNA, the CDR3 is TGTGCCACCAGCCAGCGGGGGGCGAACACCGGGGAGCTGTTTTTT. Amino acid sequence: CATSQRGANTGELFF.

The V gene is TRBV19, the J gene TRBJ1-1; D gene ambiguous. Trimming removed 9 bases from V and 2 bases from J, with 16 bases in between. The germline CDR1 and CDR2 sequences are LNHDA and SQIVND (reference sequence). This CDR3 comprises 14 residues. DNA for the CDR3: TGTGCCAGCAGTGAAGGGAGGCGCAACACTGAAGCTTTCTTT. Translated, it gives CASSEGRRNTEAFF.

V gene TRBV2 combines with J gene TRBJ1-5; tentative D call: TRBD1 (5 bases). This CDR3 spans 13 amino acids. Germline V lookup: CDR1 SNHLY, CDR2 FYNNEI. The ends were cut back, 4 bases at V and 4 bases at J, with 8 bases in the middle. CDR3 sequence (DNA): TGTGCCAGCAGTGCACAGGTAAATCAGCCCCAGCATTTT. Protein: CASSAQVNQPQHF.